These 6 T cell receptor beta chains share one sample of origin, sequenced in a study of tumour-infiltrating T cells in Burkitt lymphoma. Libraries were prepared by immunoSEQ multiplex PCR; TCRdb keeps only in-frame clonotypes and omits some of them. The sample has roughly 7,200 clones; roughly a sixth are singletons. Material for sequencing was tumor tissue. The receptors here all came from a human donor with diffuse large B-cell lymphoma.

This clone was picked up a small number of times. The V call is TRBV28, the J call TRBJ2-7; 10 bases are a match to TRBD2. CDR1 is MDHEN, CDR2 SYDVKM, per germline. The CDR3 covers 18 residues. With 2 bases clipped from V and 0 bases from J, the junction kept 10 bases outside the gene matches. For the CDR3, the DNA is TGTGCCAGCAGTTTAATCCTAAGGACTAGCGGACTCTCCTACGAGCAGTACTTC. Its protein is CASSLILRTSGLSYEQYF.

Written as DNA, the CDR3 is TGTGCCAGCAGTTTAGGGTCGGGGACTAGCAATCAGCCCCAGCATTTT. Translating gives CASSLGSGTSNQPQHF. This chain joins TRBV27 and TRBJ1-5; D is perhaps TRBD1 (5 bases). This CDR3 is built from 16 residues. The V and J ends lost 2 bases and 0 bases respectively, with 11 bases between them. Germline CDR1 MNHEY, CDR2 SMNVEV (reference sequence).

This clone showed up just a few times. The V call is TRBV29-1, the J call TRBJ2-5; 8 bases fit TRBD1. Germline values: CDR1 SQVTM, CDR2 ANQGSEA. V lost 2 bases and J lost 5; bases outside the gene matches: 16. The CDR3 loop spans 17 amino acids. CDR3 amino acids: CSVERDRSSWAAETQYF. The CDR3 nucleotides read TGCAGCGTTGAAAGGGACAGGTCCTCTTGGGCTGCGGAGACCCAGTACTTC.

The chain carries TRBV4-1 and TRBJ1-2; weak D call: TRBD1 (6 bases). This CDR3 contains 14 residues. The ends were cut back, 0 bases at V and 4 bases at J, with 9 bases in the middle. Germline-derived CDR1 and CDR2 are MGHRA and YSYEKL. CDR3 nucleotides: TGCGCCAGCAGCCAAGACAGGGGTACCTATGGCTACACCTTC. It yields the protein CASSQDRGTYGYTF.

In its sample, this clone was seen a few times. The rearrangement links TRBV11-3 to TRBJ2-7; 7 nucleotides match TRBD2. The length of the CDR3 is 14 residues. The V segment lost 1 base and the J segment 6 bases; nucleotides outside the gene matches: 6. CDR1 is SGHNT and CDR2 is YENEEA in the germline V gene. CDR3: CASSLGGTNAEQYF. Here the CDR3 DNA reads TGTGCCAGCAGCTTAGGGGGGACTAACGCCGAGCAGTACTTC.

This clone has a handful of counts. This chain uses TRBV15 with TRBJ2-7; D may be TRBD1 or TRBD2 (7 bases each). Between the trimmed V and J ends, which lost 0 bases and 5 bases, there was a span of 14 bases. Germline CDR1 is LNHNV and CDR2 is YYDKDF (reference sequence). This CDR3 has 15 amino acids. CDR3: CATSRDRGGGHEQYF. CDR3 DNA sequence: TGTGCCACCAGCAGAGATCGGGGAGGGGGCCACGAGCAGTACTTC.